Reported below is one T cell receptor beta chain. Antigen: not known. The source of the sample is a study of T cell responses to AZD1222 COVID-19 vaccine. Findings and caveats of the study: Most donors were white British and more were female, and clonal diversity was possibly underestimated.

Assay used: immunoSEQ multiplex PCR; TCRdb lists only in-frame clones, some missing. Of 150,000 or so clones in the sample, approximately 90% were seen once. The CDR3 extends over 14 amino acids. The germline V gene has CDR1 SGHVS and CDR2 FQNEAQ. V was cut by 5 bases and J by 2 bases, with 12 bases left in between. This receptor was obtained from an adult who received the AZD1222 COVID-19 vaccine. This chain connects TRBV7-8 to TRBJ2-5; D gene unclear. This material consisted of peripheral blood, taken 28 days after the second AZD1222 dose. The CDR3 is CASSPRLNQETQYF. The CDR3 bases are TGTGCCAGCAGCCCCCGACTGAATCAAGAGACCCAGTACTTC.